This T cell receptor beta chain is drawn from a study of blood T cells in healthy people across ages. Study-level points and caveats: Greater diversity and more naive CD4+ cells were seen in long-lived donors than in aged donors.

Looked up from germline, CDR1 is SGHTA and CDR2 is FQGNSA. Trimming pared 5 bases from V and 5 bases from J, leaving 16 bases between. CDR3 length equals 15 residues. A second roughly 7 to 11 cycle PCR used barcoded and J-beta primers. Every cDNA was tagged by a template-switch adaptor with 12 random nucleotides. MiXCR was run by TCRdb on the 5' RACE reads, yielding one entry per CDR3 protein. The data contain roughly 1.5 million distinct CDR3 sequences, approximately 43% of them singletons. Comments on this clonotype: Its antigen is unidentified.

The specimen was blood. The receptor was isolated from a woman under 30 in good health. The chain has TRBV7-2 and TRBJ1-5; D may be TRBD1 (5 bases). CDR3 protein: CASSAPGRNHQPQHF. The CDR3 bases are TGTGCCAGCAGCGCCCCGGGACGGAATCATCAGCCCCAGCATTTT.